This T cell receptor (beta chain) was identified during a study of PD-1 blockade in classical Hodgkin lymphoma. Study as a whole: Nivolumab dosing for patients was 3 mg/kg, administered intravenously every 2 weeks.

In the case of this clone: The antigen is not known.

Study outcomes and limitations: Significant TCR diversity gains by C4D1 occurred in CD4+ but not CD8+ cells. Some patients began nivolumab under 1 year after ASCT. These patients were excluded from later analyses. Baseline TCR diversity was reportedly lower in newly diagnosed patients than healthy donors.

The CDR3 loop spans 15 amino acids. Trimming left V 1 base short and J 2 bases short, with 12 bases between. Germline CDR1 and CDR2: SGHRS and YFSETQ. Repertoires were generated with immunoSEQ multiplex PCR, while TCRdb's copy carries only in-frame clones and drops some. The data hold some 13,000 clones, with over 80% observed a single time. Exposure to brentuximab vedotin varied, and each patient had relapsed following autologous stem cell transplantation. The chain employs TRBV5-1 and TRBJ2-5, with no clear D. The clonotype comes from a human donor with classical Hodgkin lymphoma. Specimen: peripheral blood mononuclear cells (PBMCs), collected at baseline. The CDR3 region has the DNA TGCGCCAGCAGCTTGTTAGGGATCTCTCAAGAGACCCAGTACTTC. Residues: CASSLLGISQETQYF.